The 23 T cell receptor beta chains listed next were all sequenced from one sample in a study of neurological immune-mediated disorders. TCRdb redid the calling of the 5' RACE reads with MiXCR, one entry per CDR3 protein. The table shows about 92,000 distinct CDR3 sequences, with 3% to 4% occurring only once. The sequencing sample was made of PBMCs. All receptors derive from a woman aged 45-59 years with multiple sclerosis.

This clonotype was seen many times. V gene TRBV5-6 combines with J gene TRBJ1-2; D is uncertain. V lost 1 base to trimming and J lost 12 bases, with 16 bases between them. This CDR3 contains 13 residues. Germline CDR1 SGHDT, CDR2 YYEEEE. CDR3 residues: CASSLPGRKLNTF. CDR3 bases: TGTGCCAGCAGCTTGCCGGGCCGGAAGCTGAACACCTTC.

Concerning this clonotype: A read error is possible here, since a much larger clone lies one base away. CDR3 nucleotide sequence: TGTACCAGCAGTAGGAAGGAGACCCAGTACTTC. This sequence encodes CTSSRKETQYF. This chain joins TRBV6-6 and TRBJ2-5; D remains ambiguous. This CDR3 contains 11 residues. Per germline, CDR1 MNHNY and CDR2 SVGAGI (reference sequence).

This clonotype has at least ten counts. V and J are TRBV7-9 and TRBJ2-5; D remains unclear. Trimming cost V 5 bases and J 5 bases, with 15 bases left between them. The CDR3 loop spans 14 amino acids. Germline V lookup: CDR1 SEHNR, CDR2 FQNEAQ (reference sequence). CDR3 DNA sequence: TGTGCCAGCAGCGCCTTAGGCCTCGGGGAGACCCAGTACTTC. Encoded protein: CASSALGLGETQYF.

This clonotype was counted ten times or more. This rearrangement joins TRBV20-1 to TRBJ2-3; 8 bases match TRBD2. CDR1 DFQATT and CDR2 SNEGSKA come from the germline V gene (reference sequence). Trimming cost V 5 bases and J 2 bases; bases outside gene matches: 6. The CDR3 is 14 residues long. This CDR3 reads CSAREGRDTDTQYF. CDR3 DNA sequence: TGCAGTGCTCGGGAGGGGCGCGACACAGATACGCAGTATTTT.

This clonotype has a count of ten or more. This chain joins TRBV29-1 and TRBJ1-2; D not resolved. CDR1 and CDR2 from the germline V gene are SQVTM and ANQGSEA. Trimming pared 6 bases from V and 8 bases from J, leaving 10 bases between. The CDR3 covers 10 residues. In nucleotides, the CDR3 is TGCAGCGTCGGGGAACTCGGCTACACCTTC. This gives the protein CSVGELGYTF. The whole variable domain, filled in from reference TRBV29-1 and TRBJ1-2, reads SAVISQKPSRDICQRGTSLTIQCQVDSQVTMMFWYRQQPGQSLTLIATANQGSEATYESGFVIDKFPISRPNLTFSTLTVSNMSPEDSSIYLCSVGELGYTFGSGTRLTVV.

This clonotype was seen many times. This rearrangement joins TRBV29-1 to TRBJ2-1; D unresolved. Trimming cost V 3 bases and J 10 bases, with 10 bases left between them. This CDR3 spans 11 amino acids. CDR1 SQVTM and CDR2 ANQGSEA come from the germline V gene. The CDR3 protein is CSVDEVNEQFF. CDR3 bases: TGCAGCGTTGATGAGGTTAACGAGCAGTTCTTC.

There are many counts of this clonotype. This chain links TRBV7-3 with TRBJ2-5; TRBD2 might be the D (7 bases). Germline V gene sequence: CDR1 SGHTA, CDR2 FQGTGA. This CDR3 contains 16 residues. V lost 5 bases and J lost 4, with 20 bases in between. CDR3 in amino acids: CASSQDGGRAGETQYF. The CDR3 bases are TGTGCCAGCAGCCAGGACGGGGGGCGAGCTGGAGAGACCCAGTACTTC.

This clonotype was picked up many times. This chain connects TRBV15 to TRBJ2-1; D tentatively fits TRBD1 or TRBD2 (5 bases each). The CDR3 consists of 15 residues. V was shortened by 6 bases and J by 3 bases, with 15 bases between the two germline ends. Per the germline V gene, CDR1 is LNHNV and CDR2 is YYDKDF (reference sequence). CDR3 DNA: TGTGCCACCAGTCGGAGGCAGGGAAACTACAATGAGCAGTTCTTC. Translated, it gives CATSRRQGNYNEQFF.

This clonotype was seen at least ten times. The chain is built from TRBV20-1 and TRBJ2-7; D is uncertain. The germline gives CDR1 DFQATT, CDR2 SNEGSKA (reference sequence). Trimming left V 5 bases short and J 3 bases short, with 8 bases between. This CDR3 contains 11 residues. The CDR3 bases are TGCAGTGCTGGAAAGCTCTACGAGCAGTACTTC. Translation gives CSAGKLYEQYF.

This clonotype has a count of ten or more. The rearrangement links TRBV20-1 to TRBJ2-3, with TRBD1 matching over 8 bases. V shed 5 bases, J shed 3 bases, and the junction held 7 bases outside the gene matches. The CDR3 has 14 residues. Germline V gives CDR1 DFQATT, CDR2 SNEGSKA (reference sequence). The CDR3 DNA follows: TGCAGTGCTTCCGGCAGGGGGCGAACAGATACGCAGTATTTT. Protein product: CSASGRGRTDTQYF.

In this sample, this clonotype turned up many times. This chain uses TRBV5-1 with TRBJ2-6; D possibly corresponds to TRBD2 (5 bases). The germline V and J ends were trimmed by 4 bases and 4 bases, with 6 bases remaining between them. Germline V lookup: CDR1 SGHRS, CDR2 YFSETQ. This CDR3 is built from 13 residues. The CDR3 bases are TGCGCCAGCAGCCCGGGGGGGGCCAACGTCCTGACTTTC. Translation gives CASSPGGANVLTF.

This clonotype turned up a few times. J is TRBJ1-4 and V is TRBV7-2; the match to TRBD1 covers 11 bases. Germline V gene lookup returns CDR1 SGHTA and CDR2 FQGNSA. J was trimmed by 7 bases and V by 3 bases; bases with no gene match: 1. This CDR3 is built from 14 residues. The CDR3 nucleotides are TGTGCCAGCAGCTTGGACAGGGGGCCTGAAAAACTGTTTTTT. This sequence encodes CASSLDRGPEKLFF.

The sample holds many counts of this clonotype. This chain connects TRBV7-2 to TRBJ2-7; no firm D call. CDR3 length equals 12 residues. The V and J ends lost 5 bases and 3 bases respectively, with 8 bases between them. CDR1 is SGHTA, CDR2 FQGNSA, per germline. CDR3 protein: CASSPSIYEQYF. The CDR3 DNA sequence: TGTGCCAGCAGCCCGTCAATCTACGAGCAGTACTTC.

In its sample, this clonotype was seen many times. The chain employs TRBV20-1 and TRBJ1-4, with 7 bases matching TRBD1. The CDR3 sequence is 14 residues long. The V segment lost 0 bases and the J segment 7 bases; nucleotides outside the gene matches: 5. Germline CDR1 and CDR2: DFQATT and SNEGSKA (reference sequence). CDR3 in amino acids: CSARDLTGSEKLFF. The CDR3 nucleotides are TGCAGTGCTAGAGATCTGACAGGGAGTGAAAAACTGTTTTTT.

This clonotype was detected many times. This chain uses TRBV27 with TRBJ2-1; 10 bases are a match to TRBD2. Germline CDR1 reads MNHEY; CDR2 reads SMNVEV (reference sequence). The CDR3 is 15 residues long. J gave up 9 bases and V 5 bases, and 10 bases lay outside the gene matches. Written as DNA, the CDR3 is TGTGCCAGCAGTATCAGCGGGGGGGCCTCCGTTGAGCAGTTCTTC. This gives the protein CASSISGGASVEQFF.

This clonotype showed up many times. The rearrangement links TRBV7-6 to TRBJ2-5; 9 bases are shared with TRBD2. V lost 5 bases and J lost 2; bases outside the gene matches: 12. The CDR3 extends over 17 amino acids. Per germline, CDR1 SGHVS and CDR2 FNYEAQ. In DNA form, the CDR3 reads TGTGCCAGCAGCCGACCGGGAGCGGGGGGTTTTCAAGAGACCCAGTACTTC. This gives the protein CASSRPGAGGFQETQYF.

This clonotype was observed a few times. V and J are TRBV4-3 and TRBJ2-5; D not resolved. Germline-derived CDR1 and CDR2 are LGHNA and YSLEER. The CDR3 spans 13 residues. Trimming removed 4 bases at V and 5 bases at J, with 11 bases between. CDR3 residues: CASSLGTKETQYF. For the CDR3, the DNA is TGCGCCAGCAGCCTCGGTACGAAGGAGACCCAGTACTTC.

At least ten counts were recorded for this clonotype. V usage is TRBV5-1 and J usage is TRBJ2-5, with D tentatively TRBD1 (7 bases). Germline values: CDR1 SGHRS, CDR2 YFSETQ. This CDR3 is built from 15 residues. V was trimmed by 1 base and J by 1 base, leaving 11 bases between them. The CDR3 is CASSLQGGFQETQYF. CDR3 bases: TGCGCCAGCAGCTTGCAGGGGGGATTCCAAGAGACCCAGTACTTC.

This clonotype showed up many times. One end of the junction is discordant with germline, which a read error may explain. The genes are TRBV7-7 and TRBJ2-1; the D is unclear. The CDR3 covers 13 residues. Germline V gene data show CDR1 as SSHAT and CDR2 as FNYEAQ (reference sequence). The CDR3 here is CASSSDRGSEQFF. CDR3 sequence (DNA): TGTGCTAGCAGCTCCGATCGAGGCAGTGAGCAGTTCTTC.

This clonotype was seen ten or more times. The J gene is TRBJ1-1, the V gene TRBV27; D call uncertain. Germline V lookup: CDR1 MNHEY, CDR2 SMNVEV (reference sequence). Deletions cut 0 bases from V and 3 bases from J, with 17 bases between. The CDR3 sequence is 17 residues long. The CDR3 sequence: CASSLSQELSLYTEAFF. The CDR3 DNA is TGTGCCAGCAGTTTATCCCAAGAACTCTCCCTGTACACTGAAGCTTTCTTT.

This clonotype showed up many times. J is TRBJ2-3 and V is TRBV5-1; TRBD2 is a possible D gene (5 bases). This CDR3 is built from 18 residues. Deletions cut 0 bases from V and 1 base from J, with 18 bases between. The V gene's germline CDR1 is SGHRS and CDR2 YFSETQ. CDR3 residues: CASSLVAGRGFGTDTQYF. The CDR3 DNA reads TGCGCCAGCAGCTTGGTGGCAGGTCGGGGTTTCGGCACAGATACGCAGTATTTT.

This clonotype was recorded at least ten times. CDR3 DNA: TGCAGTGCTAGAGACCTCGGCGGGGGGATCTATGGCTACACCTTC. It is translated as CSARDLGGGIYGYTF. This chain joins TRBV20-1 and TRBJ1-2; perhaps TRBD1 as D (5 bases). V dropped 0 bases and J dropped 4 bases, with 15 bases sitting between them. Germline V lookup: CDR1 DFQATT, CDR2 SNEGSKA (reference sequence). This CDR3 is built from 15 residues.

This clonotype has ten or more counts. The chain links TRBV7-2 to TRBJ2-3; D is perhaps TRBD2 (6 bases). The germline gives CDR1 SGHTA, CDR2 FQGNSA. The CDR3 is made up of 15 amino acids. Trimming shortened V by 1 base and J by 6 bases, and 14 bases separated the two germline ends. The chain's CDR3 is CASSLGLGGSDTQYF. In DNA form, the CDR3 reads TGTGCCAGCAGCTTAGGATTGGGGGGATCGGATACGCAGTATTTT.